This entry concerns a single T cell receptor beta chain. Its antigen is not identified. The CDR3 has 15 residues. Trimming shortened V by 5 bases and J by 5 bases, and 21 bases separated the two germline ends. CDR1 is DFQATT and CDR2 is SNEGSKA in the germline V gene (reference sequence). The data originate from a study of T-cell reconstitution after alpha-beta-depleted transplantation in children. General study findings and limits: High day-60 TCRbeta diversity in some patients came from surviving recipient T cells and thymic progenitors. Alpha-beta T cells present about two months after transplant were reported to originate from several hundred expanded graft clones. Newly produced T cells mostly accounted for T-cell counts and diversity one year post-transplant.

As it was prepared, the TCRbeta library received unique molecular identifiers. TCRdb analysed the PCR reads with MiXCR anew, one entry per CDR3 protein. Of 780,000 or so distinct CDR3 sequences listed, 16% are singletons. Source: PBMCs, mostly from graft donor cells, taken 360 days after TCRalphabeta/CD19-depleted stem cell transplant. The clonotype was recovered from a male patient younger than 18 who had a stem cell transplant for acute lymphoblastic leukemia, so the T cells may come from the graft donor. J is TRBJ2-5 and V is TRBV20-1, with D perhaps given as TRBD1 or TRBD2 (6 bases each). The CDR3: CSAQTVGGGGETQYF. The CDR3 DNA reads as TGCAGTGCTCAGACGGTTGGGGGCGGAGGGGAGACCCAGTACTTC.